This TCR beta chain was profiled in a study of cytotoxic CD8 clonotypes in ibrutinib-treated CLL (dated by TCRdb to about 2021). Regarding the research as a whole: The cohort included around 16 treatment-naive and about a dozen relapsed/refractory patients; 17 were IGHV unmutated. Partial responses were observed in roughly 25 patients and complete responses in 2; after a median follow-up of about 69 months, remission was maintained in approximately 15 patients and progression was observed in around twelve. Response samples were taken after a median of around 13 months on treatment, ranging from roughly 6 to 36 months. On average, each sample had roughly 260,000 productive templates and approximately 85,000 productive rearrangements. Of the 70 to 100 people in the trial, around 24 had longitudinal samples available. Cryopreserved peripheral blood mononuclear cells were obtained before treatment, at response, and at either sustained remission or disease progression. Every remission and progressive disease sample was obtained while ibrutinib was still being received by the patients. Study-level results and caveats: Sampling times were not matched between sustained-remission and progressing patients, and lymph node repertoires were not studied. Baseline clonality exceeded that of age-matched healthy donors and correlated strongly with circulating CD8+ T-cell counts. At ibrutinib response clonality went up, during sustained remission it held steady, and at progression it dropped back toward baseline. Public clonotypes were rare and either contracted or stayed stable during treatment, and the rise in clonality at ibrutinib response reflected the expansion of private clonotypes.

A remark on this clone: No cognate antigen has been identified for it. Base qualities are missing; no much larger clone stands one base away.

The time point label here, explained by the study, means: approximately twelve months on ibrutinib. For TCR beta library preparation, approximately 2.2 micrograms of genomic DNA were isolated from cryopreserved PBMCs. High-throughput TCR beta sequencing was performed on longitudinal blood samples from CLL patients receiving ibrutinib monotherapy. Patients were enrolled in a phase 2 open-label single-center ibrutinib monotherapy trial. The CDR1 and CDR2 encoded by the germline V gene (reference sequence) are LNHDA and SQIVND. The CDR3 holds 17 amino acids from the cysteine to the phenylalanine. The DNA shown is the 51-base CDR3, in frame from base 1. V sheds 3 bases and J sheds 0 bases, leaving 15 bases between their ends. On a MiSeq, deep resolution sequencing aimed for a depth between 1 in 1 million and 1 in 200,000 T cells, with each clonotype covered approximately 9.2x on average. The immunoSEQ hsTCRB Kit was used to generate the TCR beta libraries. The original methods were these. ImmunoSEQ Data Assistant and ImmunoSEQ Analyzer were used for data analysis, and V, D and J genes were assigned according to IMGT definitions. Clonality, with values ranging from 0 to 1, was calculated as one minus the normalized Shannon entropy of productive rearrangement frequencies. Public clonotype analysis was restricted to overrepresented clonotypes comprising at least 0.05% of each patient's repertoire. Roughly 12 age-matched healthy donor repertoires from immuneACCESS were used as controls for clonality. Held by TCRdb, this immuneACCESS table contains in-frame sequences only and omits some clones. Under half of the omission traces to an unresolved V gene where checked; the cause of the rest is unknown. The V and J calls and the clone size are those of that table, but D and trimming were determined from the DNA. Counted in this sample were around 97,000 clones; 78% of them appeared once. The ten biggest clones cover about 34% of the sample.

The TCR comes from a human donor with chronic lymphocytic leukemia. The specimen was PBMCs, collected after 12 months of ibrutinib treatment. The sequence links TRBV19 to TRBJ1-3; TRBD1 is perhaps the D gene, given 5 matching bases. The CDR3 amino acid sequence is: CASSIELGPSSGNTIYF. The nucleotide sequence reads TGTGCCAGTAGTATCGAATTGGGACCGAGCTCTGGAAACACCATATATTTT.